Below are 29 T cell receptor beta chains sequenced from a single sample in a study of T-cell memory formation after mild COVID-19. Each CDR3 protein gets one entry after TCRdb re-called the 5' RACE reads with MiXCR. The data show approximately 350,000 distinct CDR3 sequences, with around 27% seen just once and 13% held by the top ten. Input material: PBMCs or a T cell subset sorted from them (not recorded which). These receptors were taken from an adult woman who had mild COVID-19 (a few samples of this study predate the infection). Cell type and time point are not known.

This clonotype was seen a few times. CDR3 sequence reads: CASSYGNNEQFF. The CDR3 nucleotides read TGTGCCAGCAGTTACGGGAACAATGAGCAGTTCTTC. V usage is TRBV6-5 and J usage is TRBJ2-1; no definite D call. There are 12 residues in the CDR3. Per the germline V gene, CDR1 is MNHEY and CDR2 is SVGAGI. Trimming stripped 2 bases from V and 5 bases from J, with 4 bases between.

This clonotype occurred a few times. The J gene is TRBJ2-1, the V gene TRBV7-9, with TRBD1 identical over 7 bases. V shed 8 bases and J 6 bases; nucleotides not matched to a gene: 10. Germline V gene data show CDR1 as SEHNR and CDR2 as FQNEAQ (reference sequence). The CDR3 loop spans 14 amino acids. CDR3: CASGPVTGRNEQFF. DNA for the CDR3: TGTGCCAGCGGACCAGTGACAGGGCGCAATGAGCAGTTCTTC.

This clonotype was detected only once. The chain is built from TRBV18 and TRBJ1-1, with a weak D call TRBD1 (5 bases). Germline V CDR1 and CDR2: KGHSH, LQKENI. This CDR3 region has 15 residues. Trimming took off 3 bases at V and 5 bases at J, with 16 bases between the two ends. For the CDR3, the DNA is TGTGCCAGCTCACCGAGGGACCCCCTCAGGACTGAAGCTTTCTTT. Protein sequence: CASSPRDPLRTEAFF.

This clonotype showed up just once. This chain's CDR3 is CASSSQFDRGGFSNQPQHF. DNA for the CDR3: TGTGCCAGCAGTTCACAGTTCGACAGGGGAGGGTTTAGCAATCAGCCCCAGCATTTT. The rearrangement uses TRBV6-6 and TRBJ1-5; 8 positions match TRBD1. With V trimmed by 4 bases and J by 0 bases, 14 bases remained unmatched. The CDR3 is 19 residues long. The V gene's germline CDR1 is MNHNY and CDR2 SVGAGI (reference sequence).

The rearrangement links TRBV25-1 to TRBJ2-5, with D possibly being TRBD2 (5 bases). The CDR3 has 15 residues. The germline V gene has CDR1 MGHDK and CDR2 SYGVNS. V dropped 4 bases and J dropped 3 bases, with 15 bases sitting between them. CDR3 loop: CASSAGIEAKETQYF. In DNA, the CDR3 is TGTGCCAGCAGTGCGGGAATAGAGGCAAAAGAGACCCAGTACTTC.

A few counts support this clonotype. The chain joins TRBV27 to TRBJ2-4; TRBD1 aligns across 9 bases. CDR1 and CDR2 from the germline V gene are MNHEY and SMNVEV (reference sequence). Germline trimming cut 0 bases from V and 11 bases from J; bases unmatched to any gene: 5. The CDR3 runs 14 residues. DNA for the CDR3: TGTGCCAGCAGTTTATCTGAAGGGGACAGGGTTCAGTACTTC. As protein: CASSLSEGDRVQYF.

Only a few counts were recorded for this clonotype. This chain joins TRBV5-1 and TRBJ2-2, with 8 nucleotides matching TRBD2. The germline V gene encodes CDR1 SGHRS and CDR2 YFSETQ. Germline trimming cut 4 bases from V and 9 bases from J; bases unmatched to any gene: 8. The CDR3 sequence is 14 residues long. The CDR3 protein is CASSPGGGQWELFF. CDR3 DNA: TGCGCCAGCAGCCCGGGCGGGGGGCAATGGGAGCTGTTTTTT.

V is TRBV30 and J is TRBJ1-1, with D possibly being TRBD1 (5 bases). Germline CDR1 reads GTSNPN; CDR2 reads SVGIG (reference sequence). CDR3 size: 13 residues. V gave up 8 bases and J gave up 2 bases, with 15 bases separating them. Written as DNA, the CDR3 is TGTGCCCAAGCGCGGGGGATAAACACTGAAGCTTTCTTT. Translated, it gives CAQARGINTEAFF.

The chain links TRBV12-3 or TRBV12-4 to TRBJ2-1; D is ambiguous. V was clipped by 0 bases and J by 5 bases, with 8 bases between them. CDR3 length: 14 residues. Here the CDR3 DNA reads TGTGCCAGCAGTTTAGCAATCCCTCACAATGAGCAGTTCTTC. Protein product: CASSLAIPHNEQFF.

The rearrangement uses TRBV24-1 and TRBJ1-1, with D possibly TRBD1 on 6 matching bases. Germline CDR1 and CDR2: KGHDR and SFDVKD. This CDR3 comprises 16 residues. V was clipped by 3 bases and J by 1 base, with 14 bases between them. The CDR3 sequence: CATSDPRTDENTEAFF. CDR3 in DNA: TGTGCCACCAGTGATCCCCGGACAGACGAGAACACTGAAGCTTTCTTT.

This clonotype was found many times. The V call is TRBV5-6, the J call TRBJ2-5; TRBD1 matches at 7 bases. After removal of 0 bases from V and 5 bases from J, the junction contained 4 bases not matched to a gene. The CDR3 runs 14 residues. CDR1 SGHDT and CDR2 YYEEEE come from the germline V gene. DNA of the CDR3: TGTGCCAGCAGCTTGGCCACCAGGGGGGAGACCCAGTACTTC. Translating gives CASSLATRGETQYF. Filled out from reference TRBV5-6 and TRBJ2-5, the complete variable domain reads DAGVTQSPTHLIKTRGQQVTLRCSPKSGHDTVSWYQQALGQGPQFIFQYYEEEERQRGNFPDRFSGHQFPNYSSELNVNALLLGDSALYLCASSLATRGETQYFGPGTRLLVL.

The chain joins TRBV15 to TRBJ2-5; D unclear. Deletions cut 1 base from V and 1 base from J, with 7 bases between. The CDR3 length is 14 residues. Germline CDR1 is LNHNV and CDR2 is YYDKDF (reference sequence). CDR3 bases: TGTGCCACCAGCAGAGCACGCACCCAAGAGACCCAGTACTTC. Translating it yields CATSRARTQETQYF.

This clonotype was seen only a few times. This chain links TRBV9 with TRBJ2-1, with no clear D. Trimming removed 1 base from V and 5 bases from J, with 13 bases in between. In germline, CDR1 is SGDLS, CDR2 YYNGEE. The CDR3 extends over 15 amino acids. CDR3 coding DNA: TGTGCCAGCAGCGTAAAACCGGACCCAAACAATGAGCAGTTCTTC. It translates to CASSVKPDPNNEQFF.

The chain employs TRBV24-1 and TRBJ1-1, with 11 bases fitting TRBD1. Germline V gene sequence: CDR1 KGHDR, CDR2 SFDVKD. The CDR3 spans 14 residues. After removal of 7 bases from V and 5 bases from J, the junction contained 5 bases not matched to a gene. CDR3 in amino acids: CATSSGTGGTEAFF. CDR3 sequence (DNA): TGTGCCACCAGCTCAGGGACAGGGGGGACTGAAGCTTTCTTT.

Here the CDR3 reads CASRAYTGLSSYEQYF. The CDR3 DNA reads as TGTGCCAGCAGGGCTTACACAGGGCTGAGCTCCTACGAGCAGTACTTC. J is TRBJ2-7 and V is TRBV27, with D possibly being TRBD1 (6 bases). The CDR3 length is 16 residues. From germline, CDR1 is MNHEY and CDR2 SMNVEV (reference sequence). V lost 6 bases, J lost 0 bases, and 18 bases lay in between.

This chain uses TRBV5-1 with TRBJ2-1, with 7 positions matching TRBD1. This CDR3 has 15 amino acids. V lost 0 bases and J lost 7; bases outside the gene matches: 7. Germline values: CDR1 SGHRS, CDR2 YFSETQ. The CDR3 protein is CASSLGQGSRNEQFF. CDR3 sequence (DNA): TGCGCCAGCAGCTTGGGACAGGGATCTCGGAATGAGCAGTTCTTC.

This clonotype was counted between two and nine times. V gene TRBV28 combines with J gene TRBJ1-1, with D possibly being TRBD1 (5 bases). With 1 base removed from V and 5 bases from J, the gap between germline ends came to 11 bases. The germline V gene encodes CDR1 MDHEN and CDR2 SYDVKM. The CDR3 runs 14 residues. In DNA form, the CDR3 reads TGTGCCAGCAGTTTATTTCTCGGGGGGACTGAAGCTTTCTTT. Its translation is CASSLFLGGTEAFF. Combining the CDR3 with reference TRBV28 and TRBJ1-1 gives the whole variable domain DVKVTQSSRYLVKRTGEKVFLECVQDMDHENMFWYRQDPGLGLRLIYFSYDVKMKEKGDIPEGYSVSREKKERFSLILESASTNQTSMYLCASSLFLGGTEAFFGQGTRLTVV.

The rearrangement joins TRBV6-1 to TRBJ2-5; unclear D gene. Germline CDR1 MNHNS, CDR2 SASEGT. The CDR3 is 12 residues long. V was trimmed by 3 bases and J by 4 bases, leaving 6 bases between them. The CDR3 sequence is CASSDIGETQYF. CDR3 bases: TGTGCCAGCAGTGACATAGGAGAGACCCAGTACTTC.

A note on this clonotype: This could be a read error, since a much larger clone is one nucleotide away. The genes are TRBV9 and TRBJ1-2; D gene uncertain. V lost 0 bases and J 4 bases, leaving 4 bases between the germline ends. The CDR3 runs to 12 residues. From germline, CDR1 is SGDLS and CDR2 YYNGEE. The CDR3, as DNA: TGTGCCAGCAGCGTAGACAGCTATGGCTACACCTTC. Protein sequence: CASSVDSYGYTF.

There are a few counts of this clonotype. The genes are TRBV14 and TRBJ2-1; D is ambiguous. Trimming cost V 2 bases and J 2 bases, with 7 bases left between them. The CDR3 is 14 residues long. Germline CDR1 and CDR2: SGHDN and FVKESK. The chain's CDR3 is CASSQKPAYNEQFF. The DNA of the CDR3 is TGTGCCAGCAGCCAAAAACCTGCCTACAATGAGCAGTTCTTC.

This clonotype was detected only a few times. The CDR3 region has the DNA TGTGCCAGCAGCCCTGCCTCCCCGAACACTGAAGCTTTCTTT. Its protein product is CASSPASPNTEAFF. The chain joins TRBV7-9 to TRBJ1-1, with D hard to call. CDR1 is SEHNR, CDR2 FQNEAQ, per germline (reference sequence). This CDR3 is built from 14 residues. V lost 5 bases and J lost 1, with 11 bases in between.

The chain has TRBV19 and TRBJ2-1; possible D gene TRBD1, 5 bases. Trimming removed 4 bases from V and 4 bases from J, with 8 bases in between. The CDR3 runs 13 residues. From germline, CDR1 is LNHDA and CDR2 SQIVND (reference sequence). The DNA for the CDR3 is TGTGCCAGTAGTACGACAGAATACAATGAGCAGTTCTTC. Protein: CASSTTEYNEQFF.

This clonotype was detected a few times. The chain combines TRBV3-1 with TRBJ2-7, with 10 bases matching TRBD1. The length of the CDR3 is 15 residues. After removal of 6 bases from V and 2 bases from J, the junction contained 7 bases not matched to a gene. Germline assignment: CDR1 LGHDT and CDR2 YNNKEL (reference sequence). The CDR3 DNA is TGTGCCAGCAGTCCGACAGGGGGCTGGCCCTACGAGCAGTACTTC. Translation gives CASSPTGGWPYEQYF.

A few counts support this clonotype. The chain's CDR3 is CASSLEPLKPQHF. The CDR3 nucleotides read TGTGCCAGCAGCTTAGAGCCACTTAAGCCCCAGCATTTT. The J gene is TRBJ1-5, the V gene TRBV11-2; D not certain. CDR1 and CDR2 from the germline V gene are SGHAT and FQNNGV. CDR3 length equals 13 residues. Trimming stripped 0 bases from V and 8 bases from J, with 8 bases between.

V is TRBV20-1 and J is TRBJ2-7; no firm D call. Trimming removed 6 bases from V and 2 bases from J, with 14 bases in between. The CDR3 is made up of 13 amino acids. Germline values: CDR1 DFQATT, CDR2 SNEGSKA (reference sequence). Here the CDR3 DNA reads TGCAGTGCCCCTATTGGGGTAACCTACGAGCAGTACTTC. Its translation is CSAPIGVTYEQYF.

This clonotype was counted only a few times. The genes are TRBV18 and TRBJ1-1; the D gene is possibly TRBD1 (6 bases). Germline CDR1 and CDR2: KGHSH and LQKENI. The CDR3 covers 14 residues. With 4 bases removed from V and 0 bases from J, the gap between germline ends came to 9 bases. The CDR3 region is CASSHGQMNTEAFF. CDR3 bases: TGTGCCAGCTCACACGGACAGATGAACACTGAAGCTTTCTTT.

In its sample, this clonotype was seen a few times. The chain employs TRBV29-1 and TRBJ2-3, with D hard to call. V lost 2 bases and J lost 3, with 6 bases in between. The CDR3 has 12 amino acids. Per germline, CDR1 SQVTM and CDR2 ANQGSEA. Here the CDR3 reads CSVEPSTDTQYF. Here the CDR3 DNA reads TGCAGCGTTGAACCCAGTACAGATACGCAGTATTTT.

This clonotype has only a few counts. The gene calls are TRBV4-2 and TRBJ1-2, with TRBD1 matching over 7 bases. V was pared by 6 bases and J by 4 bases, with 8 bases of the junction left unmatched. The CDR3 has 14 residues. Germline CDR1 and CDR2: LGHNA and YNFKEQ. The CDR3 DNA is TGTGCCAGCAGTGCGACCCAGGGGGGCTATGGCTACACCTTC. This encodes CASSATQGGYGYTF.

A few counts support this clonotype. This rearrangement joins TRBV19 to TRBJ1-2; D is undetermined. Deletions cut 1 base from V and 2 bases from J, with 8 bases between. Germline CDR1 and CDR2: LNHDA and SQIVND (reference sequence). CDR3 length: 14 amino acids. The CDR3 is CASSIAGGNYGYTF. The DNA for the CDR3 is TGTGCCAGTAGTATAGCCGGCGGGAACTATGGCTACACCTTC.